One and the same sample provided the 8 T cell receptor beta chains below, sequenced in a study of blood T cell repertoires in COVID-19. Clones were read by immunoSEQ multiplex PCR, and TCRdb kept only the in-frame ones, dropping some. The sample holds 370,000 or so clones, around 87% seen once. Sequencing used PBMCs or T cells enriched from blood (not recorded which). The receptors were gathered from a man aged 25-45 years who had recovered from COVID-19.

This CDR3 reads CASSQGPLTGVEAFF. The CDR3 nucleotides read TGCGCCAGCAGCCAAGGTCCCTTGACAGGGGTTGAAGCTTTCTTT. The J gene is TRBJ1-1, the V gene TRBV4-3, with TRBD1 identical over 8 bases. Per the germline V gene, CDR1 is LGHNA and CDR2 is YSLEER. J lost 7 bases, V lost 1 base, and 8 bases had no gene match. The CDR3 length is 15 residues.

The V call is TRBV25-1, the J call TRBJ1-2, with 8 positions matching TRBD1. The CDR3 is 14 amino acids. Germline CDR1 and CDR2: MGHDK and SYGVNS. V shed 1 base and J 8 bases; nucleotides not matched to a gene: 6. This CDR3 reads CASSESGGQGGYTF. The DNA of the CDR3 is TGTGCCAGCAGTGAATCGGGAGGACAGGGAGGCTACACCTTC.

As for this clone: The sample holds other DNA sequences that translate to the same CDR3. The rearrangement links TRBV6-5 to TRBJ2-7, with 7 nucleotides matching TRBD1. V trimming: 6 bases; J trimming: 3 bases; junction bases outside the gene matches: 5. Per the germline V gene, CDR1 is MNHEY and CDR2 is SVGAGI. This CDR3 spans 13 amino acids. The CDR3 here is CASRGTDSYEQYF. Here the CDR3 DNA reads TGTGCCAGCAGGGGGACAGACAGCTACGAGCAGTACTTC.

CDR3 sequence reads: CASSWDRGGEAFF. The CDR3 coding sequence is TGTGCCAGCAGCTGGGACAGGGGAGGTGAAGCTTTCTTT. The V gene is TRBV3-1 (or the pseudogene TRBV3-2), the J gene TRBJ1-1, with 10 bases that match TRBD1. The CDR3 extends over 13 amino acids. Germline V gene data show CDR1 as LGHDT and CDR2 as YNNKEL (reference sequence). V was clipped by 5 bases and J by 7 bases; unmatched bases: 4.

The chain employs TRBV14 and TRBJ1-2, with D hard to call. From germline, CDR1 is SGHDN and CDR2 FVKESK. The V gene lost 4 bases and the J gene lost 5 bases, with 23 bases spanning the gap. This CDR3 contains 17 residues. Written as DNA, the CDR3 is TGTGCCAGCAGCCCGCCCCCCGGGCCGGGATCTTTTTATGGCTACACCTTC. Amino acid sequence: CASSPPPGPGSFYGYTF.

V usage is TRBV7-2 and J usage is TRBJ1-2; 10 bases map to TRBD1. After removal of 4 bases from V and 7 bases from J, the junction contained 6 bases not matched to a gene. The CDR3 consists of 14 residues. Germline CDR1 reads SGHTA; CDR2 reads FQGNSA. CDR3 bases: TGTGCCAGCAGCTCCGGGACAGGGGATGTTGGCTACACCTTC. It specifies CASSSGTGDVGYTF. Together with reference TRBV7-2 and TRBJ1-2, the CDR3 gives the full variable domain: GAGVSQSPSNKVTEKGKDVELRCDPISGHTALYWYRQSLGQGLEFLIYFQGNSAPDKSGLPSDRFSAERTGGSVSTLTIQRTQQEDSAVYLCASSSGTGDVGYTFGSGTRLTVV.

This clone was found once. The V and J genes are TRBV19 and TRBJ2-3; tentative D call: TRBD2 (5 bases). CDR1 and CDR2 (germline): LNHDA, SQIVND (reference sequence). CDR3 length equals 14 residues. Deletions cut 6 bases from V and 4 bases from J, with 14 bases between. DNA of the CDR3: TGTGCCAGTAGAAATAAGGGAGCGGCAGATACGCAGTATTTT. Translating gives CASRNKGAADTQYF.

The chain has TRBV6-5 and TRBJ1-1; 10 bases line up with TRBD1. This CDR3 has 15 residues. Germline V CDR1 and CDR2: MNHEY, SVGAGI. V was pared by 2 bases and J by 6 bases, with 6 bases of the junction left unmatched. CDR3 nucleotides: TGTGCCAGCAGTTACCTTACGGACAGGGGGGCTGAAGCTTTCTTT. Translation: CASSYLTDRGAEAFF.